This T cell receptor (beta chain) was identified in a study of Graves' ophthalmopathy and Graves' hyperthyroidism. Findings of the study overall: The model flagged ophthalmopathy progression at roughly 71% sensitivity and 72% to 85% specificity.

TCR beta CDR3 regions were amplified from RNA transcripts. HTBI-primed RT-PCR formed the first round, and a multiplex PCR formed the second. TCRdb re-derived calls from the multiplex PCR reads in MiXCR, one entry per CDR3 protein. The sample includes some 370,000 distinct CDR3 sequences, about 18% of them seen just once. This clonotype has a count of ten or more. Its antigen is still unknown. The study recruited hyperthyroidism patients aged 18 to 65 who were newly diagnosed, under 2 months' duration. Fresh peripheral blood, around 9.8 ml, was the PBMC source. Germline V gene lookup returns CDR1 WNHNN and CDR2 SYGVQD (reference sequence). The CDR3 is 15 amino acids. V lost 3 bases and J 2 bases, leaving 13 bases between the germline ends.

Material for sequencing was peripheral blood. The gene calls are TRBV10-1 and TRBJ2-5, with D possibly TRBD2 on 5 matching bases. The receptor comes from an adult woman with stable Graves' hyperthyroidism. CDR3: CASSDQAAEQETQYF. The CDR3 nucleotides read TGCGCCAGCAGTGACCAGGCAGCGGAACAAGAGACCCAGTACTTC.